This T cell receptor (beta chain) was documented in a study of blood T cell repertoires in COVID-19. From germline, CDR1 is MDHEN and CDR2 SYDVKM. V was trimmed by 6 bases and J by 0 bases, leaving 30 bases between them. The CDR3 covers 20 residues. Using immunoSEQ multiplex PCR, the repertoire was profiled, and TCRdb retains in-frame clones only, with some absent. Among fewer than 400,000 clones listed, approximately 86% were seen once. The sample consisted of peripheral blood. The sequence was collected from a human donor in a cohort sampled during active COVID-19. The chain recombines TRBV28 with TRBJ2-7; possible D gene TRBD1, 6 bases. CDR3 residues: CASSPGQRNIRRYSSYEQYF. The CDR3 bases are TGTGCCAGCAGCCCTGGACAGCGAAACATTCGAAGGTATAGCTCCTACGAGCAGTACTTC.